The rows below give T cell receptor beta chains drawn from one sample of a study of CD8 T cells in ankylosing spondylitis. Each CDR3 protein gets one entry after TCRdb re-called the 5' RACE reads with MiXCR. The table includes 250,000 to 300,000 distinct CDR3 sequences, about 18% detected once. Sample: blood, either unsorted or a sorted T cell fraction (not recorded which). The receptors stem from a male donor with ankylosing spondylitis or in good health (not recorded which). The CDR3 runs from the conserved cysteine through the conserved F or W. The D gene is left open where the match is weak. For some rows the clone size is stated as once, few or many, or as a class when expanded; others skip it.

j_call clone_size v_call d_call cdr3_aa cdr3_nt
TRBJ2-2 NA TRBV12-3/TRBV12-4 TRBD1 CASSSRTGGWNTGELFF TGTGCCAGCAGTTCAAGGACAGGGGGCTGGAACACCGGGGAGCTGTTTTTT
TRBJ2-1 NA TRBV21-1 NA CASSKGPASGGASNEQFF TGTGCCAGCAGCAAAGGTCCTGCCTCAGGGGGAGCTTCTAATGAGCAGTTCTTC
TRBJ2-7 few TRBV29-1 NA CSVEGAGGGYEQYF TGCAGCGTTGAAGGAGCGGGTGGAGGGTACGAGCAGTACTTC
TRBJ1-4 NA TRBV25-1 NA CASSVGVKLFF TGTGCCAGCAGTGTGGGTGTAAAACTGTTTTTT
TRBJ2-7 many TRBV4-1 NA CASSQDGVMGEQYF TGCGCCAGCAGCCAAGATGGGGTGATGGGGGAGCAGTACTTC
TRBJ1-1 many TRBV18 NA CASSLTQGDTEAFF TGTGCCAGCTCACTCACACAGGGTGACACTGAAGCTTTCTTT
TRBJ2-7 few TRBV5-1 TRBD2 CASSEGLAGAEQYF TGCGCCAGCAGCGAGGGCCTAGCGGGAGCCGAGCAGTACTTC
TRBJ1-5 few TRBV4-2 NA CASSQEIGIINQPQHF TGTGCCAGCAGCCAAGAGATCGGAATAATTAATCAGCCCCAGCATTTT
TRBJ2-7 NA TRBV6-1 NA CASSPFPGELYEQYF TGTGCCAGCAGCCCGTTTCCGGGGGAGCTCTACGAGCAGTACTTC
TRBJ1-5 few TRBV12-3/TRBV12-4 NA CASSFGGLQPQHF TGTGCCAGCAGTTTCGGGGGTTTACAGCCCCAGCATTTT
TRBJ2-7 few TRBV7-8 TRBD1 CASSPGTGSAYEQYF TGTGCCAGCAGCCCGGGGACAGGGAGCGCCTACGAGCAGTACTTC
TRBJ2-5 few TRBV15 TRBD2 CATSSLGTSGLSPQETQYF TGTGCCACCAGCTCCCTCGGGACTAGCGGGTTGTCCCCGCAAGAGACCCAGTACTTC
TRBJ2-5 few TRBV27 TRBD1 CASSGGTGLDQTQYF TGTGCCAGCAGTGGAGGGACAGGGCTCGATCAGACCCAGTACTTC
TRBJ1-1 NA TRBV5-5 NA CASSLWAGGNTEAFF TGTGCCAGCAGCTTGTGGGCAGGAGGGAACACTGAAGCTTTCTTT
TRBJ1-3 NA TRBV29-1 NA CSVESTVLGWLNTIYF TGCAGCGTGGAAAGTACTGTTTTGGGCTGGTTGAACACCATATATTTT
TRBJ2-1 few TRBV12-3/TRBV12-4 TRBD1 CASTANLQGVHEQFF TGTGCCAGCACGGCGAACCTACAGGGGGTACATGAGCAGTTCTTC
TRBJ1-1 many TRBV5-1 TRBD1 CASSLEGAAEAFF TGCGCCAGCAGCTTGGAGGGGGCGGCTGAAGCTTTCTTT
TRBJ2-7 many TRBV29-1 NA CSVEDGLHGEQYF TGCAGCGTTGAAGATGGTCTGCATGGGGAGCAGTACTTC
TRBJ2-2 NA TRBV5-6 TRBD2 CASSLVDSGRYLNTGELFF TGTGCCAGCAGCTTGGTGGATAGCGGGAGGTATCTGAACACCGGGGAGCTGTTTTTT
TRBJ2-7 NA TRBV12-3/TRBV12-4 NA CASSLLLSYEQYF TGTGCCAGCAGCCTATTACTCTCCTACGAGCAGTACTTC
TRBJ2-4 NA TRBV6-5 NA CASSLAAKNIQYF TGTGCCAGCAGTTTGGCAGCCAAAAACATTCAGTACTTC
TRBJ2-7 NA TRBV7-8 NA CASSSGGVSSDEQYF TGTGCCAGCAGCTCTGGAGGAGTTTCTAGCGACGAGCAGTACTTC
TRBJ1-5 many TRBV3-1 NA CASSQDFGVNQPQHF TGTGCCAGCAGCCAAGATTTCGGGGTCAATCAGCCCCAGCATTTT
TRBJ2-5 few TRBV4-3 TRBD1 CASSQRQGSETQYF TGCGCCAGCAGCCAACGACAGGGAAGCGAGACCCAGTACTTC
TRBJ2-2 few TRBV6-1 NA CASSPGLKFTGELFF TGTGCCAGCAGTCCCGGACTTAAATTCACCGGGGAGCTGTTTTTT
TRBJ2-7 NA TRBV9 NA CASSVFYSLGGCEQYF TGTGCCAGCAGCGTATTTTACTCTCTAGGGGGATGCGAGCAGTACTTC
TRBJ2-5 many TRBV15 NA CATSIAQDKNQETQYF TGTGCCACCAGTATAGCCCAGGACAAGAACCAAGAGACCCAGTACTTC
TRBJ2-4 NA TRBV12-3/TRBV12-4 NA CASSSAALAKNIQYF TGTGCCAGCAGTTCGGCTGCCCTCGCCAAAAACATTCAGTACTTC
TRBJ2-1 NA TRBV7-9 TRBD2 CASSSLLAGAHNEQFF TGTGCCAGCAGCTCGCTACTAGCGGGAGCCCACAATGAGCAGTTCTTC
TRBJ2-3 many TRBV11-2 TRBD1 CASSPGYRGRGSDTQYF TGTGCCAGCAGCCCCGGATACAGGGGGAGAGGGTCAGATACGCAGTATTTT
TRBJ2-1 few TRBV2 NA CASSGAGSYNEQFF TGTGCCAGCAGTGGGGCGGGCTCCTACAATGAGCAGTTCTTC
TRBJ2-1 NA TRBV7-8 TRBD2 CASSMTSGSSYNEQFF TGTGCCAGCAGCATGACTAGCGGGAGCTCCTACAATGAGCAGTTCTTC
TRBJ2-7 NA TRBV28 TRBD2 CASSFLGAGVRGETYEQYF TGTGCCAGCAGTTTTCTCGGAGCGGGAGTACGGGGCGAAACCTACGAGCAGTACTTC
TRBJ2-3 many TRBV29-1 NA CSVEAPSTDTQYF TGCAGCGTTGAGGCACCAAGCACAGATACGCAGTATTTT
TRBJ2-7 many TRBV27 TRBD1 CASGTGTGTYEQYF TGTGCCAGCGGGACCGGGACAGGGACCTACGAGCAGTACTTC
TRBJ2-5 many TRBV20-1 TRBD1 CSARIADRGQETQYF TGCAGTGCTAGAATCGCCGACAGGGGACAAGAGACCCAGTACTTC
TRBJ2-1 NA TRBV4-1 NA CASSQVPGRYGNEQFF TGCGCCAGCAGCCAAGTCCCGGGAAGATACGGGAATGAGCAGTTCTTC
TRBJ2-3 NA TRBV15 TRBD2 CATSRVRAGGPDTQYF TGTGCCACCAGCAGAGTTCGAGCGGGAGGCCCGGATACGCAGTATTTT
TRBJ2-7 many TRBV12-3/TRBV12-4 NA CASSLLGSYEQYF TGTGCCAGCAGTTTACTGGGCTCCTACGAGCAGTACTTC
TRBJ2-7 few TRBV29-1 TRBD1 CSVATGVGYEQYF TGCAGCGTTGCGACAGGGGTGGGGTACGAGCAGTACTTC
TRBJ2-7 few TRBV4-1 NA CASSQGYTPEGEQYF TGCGCCAGCAGCCAAGGATACACCCCCGAGGGGGAGCAGTACTTC
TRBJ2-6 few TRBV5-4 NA CASSLKEFSGANVLTF TGTGCCAGCAGCTTGAAAGAATTCTCTGGGGCCAACGTCCTGACTTTC
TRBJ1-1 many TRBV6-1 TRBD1 CASSPRDRARWTEAFF TGTGCCAGCAGCCCCCGGGACAGGGCACGTTGGACTGAAGCTTTCTTT
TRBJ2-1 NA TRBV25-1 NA CASSDQGLSNEQFF TGTGCCAGCAGTGATCAGGGGCTTTCCAATGAGCAGTTCTTC
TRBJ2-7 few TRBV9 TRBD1 CASSDGTESSYEQYF TGTGCCAGCAGCGACGGGACAGAGAGCTCCTACGAGCAGTACTTC
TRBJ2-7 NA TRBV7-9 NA CASSPVGRDYEQYF TGTGCCAGCAGCCCTGTTGGTCGGGATTACGAGCAGTACTTC
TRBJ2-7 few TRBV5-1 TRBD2 CASSAGLAGTYEQYF TGCGCCAGCAGCGCCGGACTAGCGGGAACCTACGAGCAGTACTTC
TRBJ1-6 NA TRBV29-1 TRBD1 CSVLLPDREDSPLHF TGCAGCGTTCTACTCCCGGACAGGGAGGATTCACCCCTCCACTTT
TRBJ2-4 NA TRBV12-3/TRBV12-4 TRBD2 CASSPPRGLRNIQYF TGTGCCAGCAGTCCTCCAAGGGGACTACGGAACATTCAGTACTTC
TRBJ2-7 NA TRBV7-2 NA CASSLVGPHDYEQYF TGTGCCAGCAGCTTAGTGGGACCACACGATTACGAGCAGTACTTC
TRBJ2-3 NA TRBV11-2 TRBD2 CASRQGPSGHTLETDTQYF TGTGCCAGCAGGCAAGGCCCTAGCGGCCATACGCTGGAAACAGATACGCAGTATTTT
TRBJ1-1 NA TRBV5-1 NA CASSLDGGRGTEAFF TGCGCCAGCAGCTTGGACGGGGGGCGTGGGACTGAAGCTTTCTTT
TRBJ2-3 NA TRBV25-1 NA CASSEMVGALRGISTDTQYF TGTGCCAGCAGTGAAATGGTTGGGGCGCTTCGCGGAATAAGCACAGATACGCAGTATTTT
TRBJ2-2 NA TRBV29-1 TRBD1 CSVELLDRTGELFF TGCAGCGTTGAACTCCTGGACAGGACGGGGGAGCTGTTTTTT
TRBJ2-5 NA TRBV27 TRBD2 CASGEGLQFATQYF TGTGCCAGCGGTGAGGGACTACAGTTCGCGACCCAGTACTTC
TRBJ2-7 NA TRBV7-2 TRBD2 CASSTGLAGIFSYEQYF TGTGCCAGCAGCACTGGACTAGCGGGAATATTCTCCTACGAGCAGTACTTC
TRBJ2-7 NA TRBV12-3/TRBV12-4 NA CASSSGPSEQYF TGTGCCAGCAGCTCTGGGCCCTCCGAGCAGTACTTC
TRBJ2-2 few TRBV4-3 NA CASSQDRETLANTGELFF TGCGCCAGCAGCCAAGATCGGGAAACCTTGGCGAACACCGGGGAGCTGTTTTTT
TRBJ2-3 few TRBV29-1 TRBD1 CSSEIQGAGDTQYF TGCAGCTCCGAAATCCAGGGGGCGGGAGATACGCAGTATTTT